Shown below are 3 T cell receptor beta chains from a single sample sequenced in a study of blood T cell repertoires in COVID-19. Data came from immunoSEQ multiplex PCR; TCRdb stores just in-frame clones and leaves some out. The table includes fewer than 55,000 clones, under 70% detected once. Sequencing was performed on peripheral blood. Receptor source: a woman aged 65 to 85 with acute or convalescent COVID-19.

The CDR3, as DNA: TGTGCCAGCAGCTTCGTGACTAGCGGGAGTGGTGAGCAGTTCTTC. Protein: CASSFVTSGSGEQFF. The rearrangement uses TRBV7-2 and TRBJ2-1, with 12 nucleotides matching TRBD2. This CDR3 is built from 15 residues. The V gene's germline CDR1 is SGHTA and CDR2 FQGNSA. J lost 9 bases, V lost 3 bases, and 6 bases had no gene match.

The chain carries TRBV19 and TRBJ2-2; possibly TRBD2 for D (5 bases). Germline V gives CDR1 LNHDA, CDR2 SQIVND (reference sequence). The CDR3 loop spans 16 amino acids. The CDR3 protein is CAIGVPGTTGTGELFF. The CDR3 DNA is TGTGCTATTGGGGTCCCGGGAACGACGGGCACCGGGGAGCTGTTTTTT.

The rearrangement joins TRBV19 to TRBJ2-7; 8 positions agree with TRBD1. Germline V gene data show CDR1 as LNHDA and CDR2 as SQIVND (reference sequence). CDR3 length: 14 residues. The ends lost 4 bases at V and 3 bases at J; junction bases unmatched: 5. The CDR3 is CASSTTTGVYEQYF. Written as DNA, the CDR3 is TGTGCCAGTAGTACCACGACAGGGGTCTACGAGCAGTACTTC.